Shown below are 14 T cell receptor beta chains from a single sample sequenced in a study of post-analysis software for immune sequencing data. Regarding the study as a whole: The five TRBV segments detected at higher frequency in patients than in controls included TRBV5-6, TRBV5-1 and TRBV20-1.

Unique-molecular-identifier-tagged TCR beta cDNA libraries were used. TCRdb re-called the PCR reads through MiXCR, storing one row per CDR3 protein. The data contain about 570,000 distinct CDR3 sequences, around a third of them singletons. Antigens of these TCRs are unknown. Specimen: blood. The receptor source for this set is a girl aged 2-17 years with multiple sclerosis.

The chain links TRBV29-1 to TRBJ2-3; 7 bases align to TRBD1. V shed 7 bases, J shed 2 bases, and the junction held 9 bases outside the gene matches. The length of the CDR3 is 14 residues. Per germline, CDR1 SQVTM and CDR2 ANQGSEA. For the CDR3, the DNA is TGCAGCGCTGGGGACAGAAGAGTCACAGATACGCAGTATTTT. It codes for CSAGDRRVTDTQYF.

This clonotype was observed a few times. The chain recombines TRBV10-2 with TRBJ1-1, with D perhaps matching TRBD1 (5 bases). CDR1 is WSHSY and CDR2 is SAAADI in the germline V gene. V was cut by 5 bases and J by 10 bases, with 14 bases left in between. The CDR3 is 12 amino acids. The CDR3 coding sequence is TGCGCCAGCAGTCAGGGCCCTGGGGGAGCTTTCTTT. Residues: CASSQGPGGAFF.

The J gene is TRBJ2-1, the V gene TRBV4-1, with TRBD1 as a possible D gene (6 bases). The CDR3 length is 12 residues. Germline CDR1 and CDR2: MGHRA and YSYEKL. V lost 4 bases and J 12 bases, leaving 13 bases between the germline ends. CDR3 protein: CASSPTGSGQFF. The CDR3, as DNA: TGCGCCAGCAGCCCCACAGGGTCGGGGCAGTTCTTC.

V and J are TRBV12-5 and TRBJ2-5; D unresolved. The V gene lost 5 bases and the J gene lost 11 bases, with 15 bases spanning the gap. The CDR3 is 12 amino acids. Per the germline V gene, CDR1 is LGHNT and CDR2 is FRNRAP. CDR3 in amino acids: CASGPYPNEQYF. The CDR3, as DNA: TGTGCTAGTGGTCCCTACCCCAATGAGCAGTACTTC.

This clonotype has only a few counts. The chain links TRBV18 to TRBJ2-5; 9 nucleotides agree with TRBD1. CDR1 and CDR2 (germline): KGHSH, LQKENI. V was pared by 0 bases and J by 4 bases, with 9 bases of the junction left unmatched. The CDR3 spans 17 residues. CDR3 loop: CASSPPGDRERRETQYF. Here the CDR3 DNA reads TGTGCCAGCTCACCACCGGGGGACAGGGAAAGGCGAGAGACCCAGTACTTC.

V gene TRBV7-8 combines with J gene TRBJ2-1; 9 bases agree with TRBD1. This CDR3 region has 16 residues. The germline CDR1 and CDR2 sequences are SGHVS and FQNEAQ. The V and J ends lost 5 bases and 4 bases, in that order; junction bases with no gene match: 9. The chain's CDR3 is CASSPPRTGEYNEQFF. In DNA, the CDR3 is TGTGCCAGCAGCCCGCCACGGACAGGGGAATACAATGAGCAGTTCTTC. The full variable domain, with the rest looked up from reference TRBV7-8 and TRBJ2-1, is GAGVSQSPRYKVAKRGQDVALRCDPISGHVSLFWYQQALGQGPEFLTYFQNEAQLDKSGLPSDRFFAERPEGSVSTLKIQRTQQEDSAVYLCASSPPRTGEYNEQFFGPGTRLTVL.

V gene TRBV3-1 combines with J gene TRBJ1-2; 7 bases line up with TRBD1. The CDR3 extends over 16 amino acids. J lost 6 bases, V lost 4 bases, and 14 bases had no gene match. Germline-derived CDR1 and CDR2 are LGHDT and YNNKEL (reference sequence). The CDR3 DNA reads as TGTGCCAGCAGCCCGACAAGACAGGGCTCAATGGATGGCTACACCTTC. It specifies CASSPTRQGSMDGYTF. Drawing the rest from reference TRBV3-1 and TRBJ1-2, the complete variable domain is DTAVSQTPKYLVTQMGNDKSIKCEQNLGHDTMYWYKQDSKKFLKIMFSYNNKELIINETVPNRFSPKSPDKAHLNLHINSLELGDSAVYFCASSPTRQGSMDGYTFGSGTRLTVV.

V is TRBV9 and J is TRBJ2-3; 9 nucleotides align to TRBD2. The CDR3 length is 16 residues. Germline loops: CDR1 SGDLS, CDR2 YYNGEE. With 0 bases clipped from V and 1 base from J, the junction kept 3 bases outside the gene matches. CDR3 bases: TGTGCCAGCAGCGTAGATAGCGGGGGCCGCACAGATACGCAGTATTTT. Translated: CASSVDSGGRTDTQYF.

The chain couples TRBV7-9 to TRBJ2-7; maybe TRBD2 (6 bases). Per germline, CDR1 SEHNR and CDR2 FQNEAQ (reference sequence). V was cut by 1 base and J by 6 bases, with 16 bases left in between. The CDR3 consists of 15 residues. The chain's CDR3 is CASSLVSAGSPEQYF. DNA of the CDR3: TGTGCCAGCAGCTTAGTGTCTGCCGGGAGCCCCGAGCAGTACTTC. Full variable domain (remainder filled in from reference TRBV7-9 and TRBJ2-7): DTGVSQNPRHKITKRGQNVTFRCDPISEHNRLYWYRQTLGQGPEFLTYFQNEAQLEKSRLLSDRFSAERPKGSFSTLEIQRTEQGDSAMYLCASSLVSAGSPEQYFGPGTRLTVT.

This clonotype was found many times. The V call is TRBV7-2, the J call TRBJ2-6; D assignment may be TRBD1 or TRBD2 (5 bases each). Trimming cost V 5 bases and J 3 bases, with 14 bases left between them. This CDR3 is built from 16 residues. Per the germline V gene, CDR1 is SGHTA and CDR2 is FQGNSA. Here the CDR3 reads CASSPWGSRGANVLTF. DNA of the CDR3: TGTGCCAGCAGCCCATGGGGGAGCCGTGGGGCCAACGTCCTGACTTTC.

The gene calls are TRBV6-6 and TRBJ1-1; 8 bases align to TRBD1. The germline V gene encodes CDR1 MNHNY and CDR2 SVGAGI (reference sequence). This CDR3 is built from 16 residues. The V segment lost 2 bases and the J segment 1 base; nucleotides outside the gene matches: 6. As DNA, the CDR3 is TGTGCCAGCAGTTACGGGGCAGGGGGCTCGAACACTGAAGCTTTCTTT. Its translation: CASSYGAGGSNTEAFF.

The CDR3 DNA is TGTGCCAGCAGCTTTACAGGGACGGTCGACACTGAAGCTTTCTTT. It codes for CASSFTGTVDTEAFF. The chain has TRBV11-1 and TRBJ1-1; a weak D match, TRBD1 (6 bases). The CDR3 is 15 amino acids. Germline V gene lookup returns CDR1 SGHAT and CDR2 FQDESV (reference sequence). V lost 3 bases, J lost 3 bases, and 14 bases lay in between.

The chain carries TRBV29-1 and TRBJ2-5; D uncertain. CDR1 and CDR2 (germline): SQVTM, ANQGSEA. Between the trimmed V and J ends, which lost 5 bases and 7 bases, there was a span of 17 bases. This CDR3 spans 13 amino acids. The CDR3 DNA reads as TGCAGCGTTTCCGGGCCTAAGGAAGGGACCCAGTACTTC. Encoded protein: CSVSGPKEGTQYF.

The chain uses TRBV12-3 or TRBV12-4 and TRBJ2-3; tentatively, D is TRBD2 (5 bases). V was pared by 9 bases and J by 11 bases, with 15 bases between. CDR3 length equals 11 residues. In nucleotides, the CDR3 is TGTGCCAGAGTGGGAGCAGATGTGCAGTATTTT. This encodes CARVGADVQYF.